This T cell receptor beta chain was found in a study of monozygotic twins with inflammatory bowel disease. TCRdb processed the 5' RACE reads again and assigns one entry to each CDR3 protein, with no DNA. This sample's clone table lists around 200,000 distinct CDR3 sequences. The CDR3 is 16 residues long. The chain links TRBV12-3 or TRBV12-4 to TRBJ1-3. The sequenced sample consisted of blood. The TCR was taken from a human donor with ulcerative colitis or Crohn's disease, or a healthy co-twin of an affected twin (not recorded which). This CDR3 reads CASSFGDNRSGNTIYF.